This TCR beta chain was sequenced during a study of vaccination and CD4 T cells after COVID-19. As for the study in general: Control cultures were given a CEFX pool, an HIV-1 Nef pool, or no peptide.

V lost 1 base and J 7 bases, leaving 11 bases between the germline ends. Germline CDR1 is LGHDT and CDR2 is YNNKEL (reference sequence). There are 15 residues in the CDR3. Documented treatment: roughly 11-day PBMC culture with coronavirus spike peptide pools or control peptides (ViraFEST assay). Note on this clonotype: Its antigen remains unidentified.

The Oncomine TCR Beta short-read assay was applied to DNA of cultured CD4+ T cells. TCRdb processed the PCR reads anew with MiXCR; each CDR3 protein has one entry. This table has under 25,000 distinct CDR3 sequences, over 45% appearing once. The chain recombines TRBV3-1 with TRBJ1-6; D call uncertain. The sequencing input was cultured CD4+ T cells from blood. The source is a human donor with COVID-19. The DNA of the CDR3 is TGTGCCAGCAGCCAAGTATCCGGGATCAATTCACCCCTCCACTTT. Translating gives CASSQVSGINSPLHF.